The 9 T cell receptor beta chains below come from one sample, sequenced in a study of cytomegalovirus exposure and HLA in healthy donors. Amplification used 60 Vbeta primers and 13 Jbeta primers. Clones were sequenced by immunoSEQ multiplex PCR, and TCRdb holds only the in-frame ones, with some missing. This sample carries around 120,000 clones, 55% to 75% of them seen once, and the ten largest clones take more than 8%. Sequenced sample: PBMCs. Receptors were obtained from a woman aged 40 to 50 in good health and CMV-seropositive.

The table lists this clone with a few counts. The gene calls are TRBV27 and TRBJ2-1, with D tentatively TRBD1 (6 bases). Per the germline V gene, CDR1 is MNHEY and CDR2 is SMNVEV (reference sequence). The CDR3 totals 16 residues. Trimming removed 0 bases from V and 5 bases from J, with 14 bases in between. The CDR3 bases are TGTGCCAGCAGTTTATCGTTGGCAGGGGCGAACAATGAGCAGTTCTTC. Protein sequence: CASSLSLAGANNEQFF.

J is TRBJ2-2 and V is TRBV27, with D tentatively TRBD2 (6 bases). Germline loops: CDR1 MNHEY, CDR2 SMNVEV (reference sequence). The ends were cut back, 4 bases at V and 0 bases at J, with 12 bases in the middle. The CDR3 spans 16 residues. DNA for the CDR3: TGTGCCAGCAGTTCCCTTGGCGGGACGAACACCGGGGAGCTGTTTTTT. This codes for CASSSLGGTNTGELFF.

This clone was observed at least ten times. V is TRBV19 and J is TRBJ1-1; possibly TRBD1 for D (6 bases). V lost 3 bases to trimming and J lost 3 bases, with 8 bases between them. The CDR3 totals 13 residues. CDR1 and CDR2 (germline): LNHDA, SQIVND (reference sequence). CDR3 sequence reads: CASSMGGHTEAFF. The CDR3 DNA follows: TGTGCCAGTAGTATGGGGGGGCACACTGAAGCTTTCTTT.

The chain links TRBV7-3 to TRBJ2-7; TRBD2 agrees at 12 bases. Germline values: CDR1 SGHTA, CDR2 FQGTGA. Trimming took 4 bases from V and 4 from J; bases not matched to a gene: 14. The CDR3 sequence is 18 residues long. The CDR3 DNA is TGTGCCAGCAGCTCACTAAAGGCTCTAGCGGGAGGGCAGTACGAGCAGTACTTC. Translated, it gives CASSSLKALAGGQYEQYF. Drawing the rest from reference TRBV7-3 and TRBJ2-7, the complete variable domain is GAGVSQTPSNKVTEKGKYVELRCDPISGHTALYWYRQSLGQGPEFLIYFQGTGAADDSGLPNDRFFAVRPEGSVSTLKIQRTERGDSAVYLCASSSLKALAGGQYEQYFGPGTRLTVT.

This clone was counted between two and nine times. The chain recombines TRBV6-5 with TRBJ2-7, with 7 bases fitting TRBD2. V dropped 2 bases and J dropped 11; count of bases not matched to a gene: 18. The CDR3 is 16 amino acids. Germline CDR1 MNHEY, CDR2 SVGAGI. The CDR3: CASSYAASSGLRFEYF. The CDR3 nucleotides read TGTGCCAGCAGTTACGCCGCCTCTAGCGGCCTAAGGTTTGAGTACTTC.

The chain joins TRBV5-6 to TRBJ2-1; no clear D gene. Per the germline V gene, CDR1 is SGHDT and CDR2 is YYEEEE. The CDR3 length is 14 residues. Trimming removed 1 base at V and 3 bases at J, with 8 bases between. This CDR3 is CASSLHSLYNEQFF. The CDR3 coding sequence is TGTGCCAGCAGCTTGCACAGCCTCTACAATGAGCAGTTCTTC. Full variable domain (remainder filled in from reference TRBV5-6 and TRBJ2-1): DAGVTQSPTHLIKTRGQQVTLRCSPKSGHDTVSWYQQALGQGPQFIFQYYEEEERQRGNFPDRFSGHQFPNYSSELNVNALLLGDSALYLCASSLHSLYNEQFFGPGTRLTVL.

This rearrangement joins TRBV6-4 to TRBJ1-3, with 8 bases aligning to TRBD1. CDR3 length: 18 residues. The V gene's germline CDR1 is MRHNA and CDR2 SNTAGT. J gave up 3 bases and V 5 bases, and 15 bases lay outside the gene matches. The CDR3 sequence is CASSQPPPGGSGGNTIYF. The CDR3 bases are TGTGCCAGCAGTCAACCTCCCCCAGGGGGCTCGGGTGGAAACACCATATATTTT.

This sequence joins TRBV28 and TRBJ1-1, with D possibly being TRBD1 (6 bases). The germline gives CDR1 MDHEN, CDR2 SYDVKM. The CDR3 extends over 13 amino acids. V lost 6 bases and J 0 bases, leaving 8 bases between the germline ends. As DNA, the CDR3 is TGTGCCAGCAGGGGGACAATGAACACTGAAGCTTTCTTT. Its translation is CASRGTMNTEAFF.

The chain uses TRBV28 and TRBJ1-5; 7 bases match TRBD1. The CDR3 has 13 amino acids. The V gene end was trimmed by 3 bases and the J gene end by 8 bases; junction bases not matched to a gene: 4. Germline CDR1 MDHEN, CDR2 SYDVKM. Here the CDR3 DNA reads TGTGCCAGCAGTTTGGCAGGGGGGAAGCCCCAGCATTTT. As protein: CASSLAGGKPQHF.